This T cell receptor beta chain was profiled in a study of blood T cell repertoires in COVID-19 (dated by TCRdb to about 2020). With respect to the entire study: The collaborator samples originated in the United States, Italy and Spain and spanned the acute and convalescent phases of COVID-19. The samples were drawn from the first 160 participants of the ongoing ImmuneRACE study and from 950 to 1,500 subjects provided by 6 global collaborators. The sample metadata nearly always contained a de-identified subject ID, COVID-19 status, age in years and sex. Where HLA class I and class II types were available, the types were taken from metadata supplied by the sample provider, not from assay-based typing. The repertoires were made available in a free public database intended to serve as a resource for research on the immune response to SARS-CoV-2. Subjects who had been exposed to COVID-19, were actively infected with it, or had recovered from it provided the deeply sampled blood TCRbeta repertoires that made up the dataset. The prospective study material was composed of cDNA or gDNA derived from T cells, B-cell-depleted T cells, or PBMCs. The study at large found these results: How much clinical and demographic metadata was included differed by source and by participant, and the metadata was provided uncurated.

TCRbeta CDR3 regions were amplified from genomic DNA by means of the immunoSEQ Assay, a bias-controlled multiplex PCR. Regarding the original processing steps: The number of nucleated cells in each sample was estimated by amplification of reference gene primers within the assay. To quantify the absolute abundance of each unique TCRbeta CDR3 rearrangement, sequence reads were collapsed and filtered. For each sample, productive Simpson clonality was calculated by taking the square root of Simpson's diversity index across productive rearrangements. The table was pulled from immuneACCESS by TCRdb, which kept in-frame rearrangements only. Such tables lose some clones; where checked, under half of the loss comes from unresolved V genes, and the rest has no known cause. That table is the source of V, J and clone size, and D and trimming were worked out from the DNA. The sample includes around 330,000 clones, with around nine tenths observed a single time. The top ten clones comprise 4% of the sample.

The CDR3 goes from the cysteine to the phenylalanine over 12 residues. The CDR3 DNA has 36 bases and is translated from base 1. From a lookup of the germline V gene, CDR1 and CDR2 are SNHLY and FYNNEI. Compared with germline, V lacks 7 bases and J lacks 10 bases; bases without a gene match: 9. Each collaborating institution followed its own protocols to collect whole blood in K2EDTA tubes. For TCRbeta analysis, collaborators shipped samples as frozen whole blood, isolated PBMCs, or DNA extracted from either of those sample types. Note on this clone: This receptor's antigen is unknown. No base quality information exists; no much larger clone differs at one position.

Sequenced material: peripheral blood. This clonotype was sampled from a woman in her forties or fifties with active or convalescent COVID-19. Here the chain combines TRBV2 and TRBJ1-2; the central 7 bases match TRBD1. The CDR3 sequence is CASKLRGHYYTF. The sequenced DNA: TGTGCCAGCAAACTGAGGGGGCATTACTACACCTTC.